Reported below is one T cell receptor (beta chain). As yet, its antigen is unknown. Possible read error: a much larger clone is one base away. The data stem from a study of regulatory T cells in long-lasting Graves disease. Findings and caveats of the study: Persistent disease preferred TRBV28, TRBJ1-2 and TRBJ2-5; new disease, TRBV20-1 and TRBJ2-1.

Time point noted: newly diagnosed GD, antithyroid drugs for less than 3 months. Isolated PBMC RNA provided the starting material for the TCR library. Diagnoses of Graves' disease were made by American Thyroid Association guidelines. With iRepertoire HTBI primers and Arm-PCR of CDR3 regions, TCR beta libraries were built. In TCRdb, the multiplex PCR reads were re-called with MiXCR into one record per CDR3 protein. The top ten hold about 39% of the sample, which has fewer than 350,000 distinct CDR3 sequences, about a sixth seen once. The V gene's germline CDR1 is SGHRS and CDR2 YFSETQ. CDR3 length: 11 residues.

The origin of this receptor is a female donor with Graves disease. Sequences were derived from peripheral blood mononuclear cells (PBMCs), sampled at new diagnosis, from a patient treated with antithyroid drugs. This rearrangement joins TRBV5-1 to TRBJ2-7; weak D call: TRBD1 (5 bases). The CDR3 DNA reads TGCGCCAGCAGCTGGGGCTATGAGCAGTTATTC. It translates to CASSWGYEQLF.